This entry lists 5 T cell receptor beta chains sequenced from one sample in a study of blood T cell repertoires in COVID-19 (dated by TCRdb to about 2020). The protocol used for the library was the immunoSEQ multiplex PCR assay. In TCRdb, the immuneACCESS table is reduced to in-frame sequences with V and J assigned. These tables do not hold every clone; where another copy was compared, an unresolved V gene accounts for under half, and the others remain unexplained. This sample comprises more than 45,000 clones, approximately 83% of them detected only once. Together, the top ten hold approximately 15% of the sample. The sequenced sample consisted of peripheral blood. The source of these receptors is a man between 35 and 55 years old with acute or convalescent COVID-19.

This rearrangement joins TRBV25-1 to TRBJ1-1, with TRBD1 matching over 8 bases. Germline CDR1 MGHDK, CDR2 SYGVNS. The V segment lost 2 bases and the J segment 4 bases; nucleotides outside the gene matches: 3. The CDR3 is 14 residues long. This chain's CDR3 is CASSETGGSTEAFF. The CDR3 bases are TGTGCCAGCAGTGAAACAGGGGGTAGCACTGAAGCTTTCTTT.

V usage is TRBV5-1 and J usage is TRBJ1-6; D unclear. Per the germline V gene, CDR1 is SGHRS and CDR2 is YFSETQ. V was cut by 4 bases and J by 3 bases, with 14 bases left in between. CDR3 length: 16 amino acids. The CDR3 reads CASSLAGGFYNSPLHF. The CDR3 nucleotides read TGCGCCAGCAGCCTGGCGGGTGGATTCTATAATTCACCCCTCCACTTT.

The chain recombines TRBV10-3 with TRBJ1-1; TRBD1 is a possible D gene (6 bases). This CDR3 has 13 residues. Germline V gene sequence: CDR1 ENHRY, CDR2 SYGVKD. With 6 bases removed from V and 1 base from J, the gap between germline ends came to 9 bases. In DNA, the CDR3 is TGTGCCATCAGGGGACAATCGAACACTGAAGCTTTCTTT. Translation gives CAIRGQSNTEAFF.

The chain links TRBV5-1 to TRBJ2-7; D is unresolved. CDR1 SGHRS and CDR2 YFSETQ come from the germline V gene. The CDR3 has 15 residues. V lost 0 bases, J lost 2 bases, and 12 bases lay in between. The CDR3 sequence: CASSLDYGGAYEQYF. The CDR3 nucleotides read TGCGCCAGCAGCTTGGATTACGGCGGAGCCTACGAGCAGTACTTC. The full variable domain, rest sourced from reference TRBV5-1 and TRBJ2-7, is KAGVTQTPRYLIKTRGQQVTLSCSPISGHRSVSWYQQTPGQGLQFLFEYFSETQRNKGNFPGRFSGRQFSNSRSEMNVSTLELGDSALYLCASSLDYGGAYEQYFGPGTRLTVT.

The V call is TRBV18, the J call TRBJ1-4; 7 nucleotides line up with TRBD1. Germline V lookup: CDR1 KGHSH, CDR2 LQKENI. The CDR3 has 16 amino acids. Trimming cost V 3 bases and J 5 bases; bases outside gene matches: 9. The CDR3 protein is CASSPGQPSGNEKLFF. The CDR3 DNA follows: TGTGCCAGCTCACCGGGACAGCCCTCCGGGAATGAAAAACTGTTTTTT.